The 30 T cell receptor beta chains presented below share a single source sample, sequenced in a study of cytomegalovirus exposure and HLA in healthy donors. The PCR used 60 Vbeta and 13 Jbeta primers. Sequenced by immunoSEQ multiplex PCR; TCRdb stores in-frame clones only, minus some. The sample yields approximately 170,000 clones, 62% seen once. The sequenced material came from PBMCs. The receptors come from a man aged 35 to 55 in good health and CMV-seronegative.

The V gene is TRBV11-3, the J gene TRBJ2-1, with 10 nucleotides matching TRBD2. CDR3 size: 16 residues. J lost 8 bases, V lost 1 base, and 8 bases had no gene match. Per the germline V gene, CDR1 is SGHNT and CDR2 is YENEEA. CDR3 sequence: CASSLGAGGPLDEQFF. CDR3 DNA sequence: TGTGCCAGCAGCTTAGGAGCGGGAGGGCCCCTAGATGAGCAGTTCTTC.

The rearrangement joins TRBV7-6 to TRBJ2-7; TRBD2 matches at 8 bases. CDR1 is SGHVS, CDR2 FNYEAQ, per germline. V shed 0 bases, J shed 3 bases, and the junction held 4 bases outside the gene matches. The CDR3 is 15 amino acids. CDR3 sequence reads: CASSLAVGLGYEQYF. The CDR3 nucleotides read TGTGCCAGCAGCTTAGCGGTGGGACTAGGCTACGAGCAGTACTTC.

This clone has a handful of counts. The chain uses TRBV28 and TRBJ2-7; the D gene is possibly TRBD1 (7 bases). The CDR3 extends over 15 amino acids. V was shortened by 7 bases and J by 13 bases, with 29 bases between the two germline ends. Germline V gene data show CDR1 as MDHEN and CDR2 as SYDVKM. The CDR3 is CASTDPTGFPSGTYF. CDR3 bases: TGTGCCAGCACAGACCCGACAGGGTTCCCCAGTGGGACTTACTTC. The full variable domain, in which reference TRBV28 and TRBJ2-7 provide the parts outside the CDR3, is DVKVTQSSRYLVKRTGEKVFLECVQDMDHENMFWYRQDPGLGLRLIYFSYDVKMKEKGDIPEGYSVSREKKERFSLILESASTNQTSMYLCASTDPTGFPSGTYFGPGTRLTVT.

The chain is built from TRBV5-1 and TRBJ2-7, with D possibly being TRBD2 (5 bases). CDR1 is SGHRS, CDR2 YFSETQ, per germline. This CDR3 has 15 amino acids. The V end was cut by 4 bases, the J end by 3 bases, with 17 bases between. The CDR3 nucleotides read TGCGCCAGCAGCCGCCTAGCTCTAACAGACTACGAGCAGTACTTC. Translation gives CASSRLALTDYEQYF.

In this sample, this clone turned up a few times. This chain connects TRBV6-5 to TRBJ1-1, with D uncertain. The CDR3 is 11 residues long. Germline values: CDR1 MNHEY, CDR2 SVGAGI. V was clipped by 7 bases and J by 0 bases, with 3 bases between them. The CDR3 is CASIMNTEAFF. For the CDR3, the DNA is TGTGCCAGCATAATGAACACTGAAGCTTTCTTT.

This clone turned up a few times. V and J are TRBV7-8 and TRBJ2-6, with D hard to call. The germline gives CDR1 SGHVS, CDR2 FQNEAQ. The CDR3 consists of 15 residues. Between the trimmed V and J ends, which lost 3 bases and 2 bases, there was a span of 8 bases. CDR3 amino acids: CASSFRGPGANVLTF. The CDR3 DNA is TGTGCCAGCAGCTTCCGAGGTCCTGGGGCCAACGTCCTGACTTTC.

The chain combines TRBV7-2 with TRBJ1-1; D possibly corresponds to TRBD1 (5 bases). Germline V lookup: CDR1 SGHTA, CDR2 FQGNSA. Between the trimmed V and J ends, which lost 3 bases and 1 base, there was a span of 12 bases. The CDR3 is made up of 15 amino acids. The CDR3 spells CASSLTVNANTEAFF. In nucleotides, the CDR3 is TGTGCCAGCAGCTTGACAGTAAACGCGAACACTGAAGCTTTCTTT.

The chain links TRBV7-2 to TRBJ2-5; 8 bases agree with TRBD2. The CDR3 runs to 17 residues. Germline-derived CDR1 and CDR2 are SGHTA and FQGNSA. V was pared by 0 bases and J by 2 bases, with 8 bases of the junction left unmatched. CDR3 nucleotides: TGTGCCAGCAGCTTAGCGTCGGCGGGGGGTGGGCAAGAGACCCAGTACTTC. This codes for CASSLASAGGGQETQYF.

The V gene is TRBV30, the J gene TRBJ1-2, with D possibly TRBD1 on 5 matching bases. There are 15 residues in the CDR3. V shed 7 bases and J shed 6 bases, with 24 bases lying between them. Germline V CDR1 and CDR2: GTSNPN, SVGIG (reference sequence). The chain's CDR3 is CAYTRGLTAGDGYTF. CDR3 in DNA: TGTGCCTACACCCGCGGGTTGACAGCGGGGGATGGCTACACCTTC. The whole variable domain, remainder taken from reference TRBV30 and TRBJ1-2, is SQTIHQWPATLVQPVGSPLSLECTVEGTSNPNLYWYRQAAGRGLQLLFYSVGIGQISSEVPQNLSASRPQDRQFILSSKKLLLSDSGFYLCAYTRGLTAGDGYTFGSGTRLTVV.

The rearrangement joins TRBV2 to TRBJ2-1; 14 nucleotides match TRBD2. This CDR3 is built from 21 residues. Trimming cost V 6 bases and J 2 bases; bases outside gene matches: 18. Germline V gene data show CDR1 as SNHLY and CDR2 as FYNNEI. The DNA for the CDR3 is TGTGCCAGCAGCGACCGCGAGAGGGCCGGGACTAGCGGGAGAACCTACAATGAGCAGTTCTTC. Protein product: CASSDRERAGTSGRTYNEQFF. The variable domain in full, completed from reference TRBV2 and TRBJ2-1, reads EPEVTQTPSHQVTQMGQEVILRCVPISNHLYFYWYRQILGQKVEFLVSFYNNEISEKSEIFDDQFSVERPDGSNFTLKIRSTKLEDSAMYFCASSDRERAGTSGRTYNEQFFGPGTRLTVL.

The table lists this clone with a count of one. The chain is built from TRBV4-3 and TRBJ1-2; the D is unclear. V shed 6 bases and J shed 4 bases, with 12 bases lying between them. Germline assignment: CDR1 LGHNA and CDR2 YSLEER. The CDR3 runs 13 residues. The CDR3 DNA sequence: TGCGCCAGCAGTCGAGACGGGAGCTATGGCTACACCTTC. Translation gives CASSRDGSYGYTF.

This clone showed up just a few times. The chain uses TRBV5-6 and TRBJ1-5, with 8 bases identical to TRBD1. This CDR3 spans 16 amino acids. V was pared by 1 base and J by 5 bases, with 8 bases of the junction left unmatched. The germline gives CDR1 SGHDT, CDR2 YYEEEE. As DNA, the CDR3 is TGTGCCAGCAGCTTGCTTCGACAGGGGCTCGATCAGCCCCAGCATTTT. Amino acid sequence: CASSLLRQGLDQPQHF.

CDR3 amino acids: CATGGDREGEQYF. The DNA of the CDR3 is TGTGCCACCGGGGGAGACAGGGAAGGCGAGCAGTACTTC. The V gene is TRBV15, the J gene TRBJ2-7; 7 bases match TRBD1. Germline CDR1 and CDR2: LNHNV and YYDKDF (reference sequence). The CDR3 loop spans 13 amino acids. With V trimmed by 8 bases and J by 6 bases, 10 bases remained unmatched. The whole variable domain, filled in from reference TRBV15 and TRBJ2-7, reads DAMVIQNPRYQVTQFGKPVTLSCSQTLNHNVMYWYQQKSSQAPKLLFHYYDKDFNNEADTPDNFQSRRPNTSFCFLDIRSPGLGDTAMYLCATGGDREGEQYFGPGTRLTVT.

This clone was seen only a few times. The CDR3 DNA is TGCGCCAGCAGCTTGGAATCGGCGCAGGCTGAAGCTTTCTTT. It codes for CASSLESAQAEAFF. V and J are TRBV5-1 and TRBJ1-1; D is unresolved. V shed 0 bases and J shed 6 bases, with 12 bases lying between them. The CDR3 spans 14 residues. CDR1 and CDR2 from the germline V gene are SGHRS and YFSETQ. Filled out from reference TRBV5-1 and TRBJ1-1, the complete variable domain reads KAGVTQTPRYLIKTRGQQVTLSCSPISGHRSVSWYQQTPGQGLQFLFEYFSETQRNKGNFPGRFSGRQFSNSRSEMNVSTLELGDSALYLCASSLESAQAEAFFGQGTRLTVV.

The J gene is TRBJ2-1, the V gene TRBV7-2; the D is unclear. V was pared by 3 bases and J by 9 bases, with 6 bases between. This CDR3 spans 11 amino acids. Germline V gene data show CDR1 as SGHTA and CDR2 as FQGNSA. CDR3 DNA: TGTGCCAGCAGCTTGTTCGGTGAGCAGTTCTTC. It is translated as CASSLFGEQFF.

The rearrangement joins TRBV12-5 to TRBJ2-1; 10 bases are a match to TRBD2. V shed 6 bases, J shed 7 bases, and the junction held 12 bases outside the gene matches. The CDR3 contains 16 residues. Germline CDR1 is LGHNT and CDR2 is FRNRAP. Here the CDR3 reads CASGPEAGGGWNEQFF. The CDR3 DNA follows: TGTGCTAGTGGCCCGGAAGCGGGAGGGGGTTGGAATGAGCAGTTCTTC. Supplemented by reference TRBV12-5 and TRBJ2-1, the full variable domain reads DARVTQTPRHKVTEMGQEVTMRCQPILGHNTVFWYRQTMMQGLELLAYFRNRAPLDDSGMPKDRFSAEMPDATLATLKIQPSEPRDSAVYFCASGPEAGGGWNEQFFGPGTRLTVL.

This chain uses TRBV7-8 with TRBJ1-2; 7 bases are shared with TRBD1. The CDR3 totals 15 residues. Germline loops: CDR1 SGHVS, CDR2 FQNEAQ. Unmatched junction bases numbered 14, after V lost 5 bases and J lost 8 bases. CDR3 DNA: TGTGCCAGCAGCCGAGGGGGCGTTATTAGCCAGGGCTACACCTTC. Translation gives CASSRGGVISQGYTF.

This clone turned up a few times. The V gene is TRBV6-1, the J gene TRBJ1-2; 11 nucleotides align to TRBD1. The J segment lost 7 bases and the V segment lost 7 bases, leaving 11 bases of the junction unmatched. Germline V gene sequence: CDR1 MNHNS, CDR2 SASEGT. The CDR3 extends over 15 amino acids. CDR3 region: CASTPMDRGRGGYTF. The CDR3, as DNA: TGTGCCAGCACACCCATGGACAGGGGGCGCGGTGGCTACACCTTC.

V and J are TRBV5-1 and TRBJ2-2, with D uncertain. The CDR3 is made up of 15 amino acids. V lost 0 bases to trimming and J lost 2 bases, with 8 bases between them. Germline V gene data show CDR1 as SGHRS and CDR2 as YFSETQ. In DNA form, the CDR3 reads TGCGCCAGCAGCTTGGGACACCTCAACACCGGGGAGCTGTTTTTT. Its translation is CASSLGHLNTGELFF.

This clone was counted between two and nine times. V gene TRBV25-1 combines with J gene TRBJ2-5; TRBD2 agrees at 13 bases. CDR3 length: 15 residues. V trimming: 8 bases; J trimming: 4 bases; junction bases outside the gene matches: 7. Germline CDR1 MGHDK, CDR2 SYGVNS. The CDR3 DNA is TGTGCCAGCTGGGGACTAGCGGGGTCGGGAGAGACCCAGTACTTC. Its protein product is CASWGLAGSGETQYF.

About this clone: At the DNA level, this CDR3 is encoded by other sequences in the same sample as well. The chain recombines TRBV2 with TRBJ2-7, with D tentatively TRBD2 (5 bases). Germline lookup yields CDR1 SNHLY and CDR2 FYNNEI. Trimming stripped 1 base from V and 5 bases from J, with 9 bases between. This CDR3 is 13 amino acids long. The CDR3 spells CASSEGRNDEQYF. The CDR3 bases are TGTGCCAGCAGTGAAGGGAGGAACGACGAGCAGTACTTC. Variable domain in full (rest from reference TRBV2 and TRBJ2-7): EPEVTQTPSHQVTQMGQEVILRCVPISNHLYFYWYRQILGQKVEFLVSFYNNEISEKSEIFDDQFSVERPDGSNFTLKIRSTKLEDSAMYFCASSEGRNDEQYFGPGTRLTVT.

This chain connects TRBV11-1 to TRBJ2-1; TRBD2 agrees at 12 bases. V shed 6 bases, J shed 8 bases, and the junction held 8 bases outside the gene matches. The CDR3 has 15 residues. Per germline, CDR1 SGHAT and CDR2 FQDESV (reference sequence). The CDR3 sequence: CASSRRLAGVDEQFF. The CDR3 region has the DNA TGTGCCAGCAGTCGCAGACTAGCGGGAGTCGATGAGCAGTTCTTC.

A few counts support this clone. CDR3 residues: CASSQDWGTSGRNEQFF. The CDR3 region has the DNA TGCGCCAGCAGCCAAGATTGGGGGACTAGCGGGAGGAATGAGCAGTTCTTC. The chain employs TRBV4-3 and TRBJ2-1; 15 nucleotides agree with TRBD2. The length of the CDR3 is 17 residues. The V segment lost 0 bases and the J segment 7 bases; nucleotides outside the gene matches: 4. The V gene's germline CDR1 is LGHNA and CDR2 YSLEER.

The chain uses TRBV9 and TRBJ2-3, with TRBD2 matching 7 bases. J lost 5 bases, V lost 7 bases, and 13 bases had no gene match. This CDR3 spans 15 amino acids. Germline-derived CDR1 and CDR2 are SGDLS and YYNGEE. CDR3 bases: TGTGCCAGCTCCCAAGCGGGACCCCCAGGAGATACGCAGTATTTT. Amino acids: CASSQAGPPGDTQYF.

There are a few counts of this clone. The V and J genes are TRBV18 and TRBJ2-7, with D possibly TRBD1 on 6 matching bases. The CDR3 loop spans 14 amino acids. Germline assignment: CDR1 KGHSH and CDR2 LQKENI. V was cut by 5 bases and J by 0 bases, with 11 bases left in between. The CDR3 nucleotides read TGTGCCAGCTCATCTACAGGGAACTCCTACGAGCAGTACTTC. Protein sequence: CASSSTGNSYEQYF.

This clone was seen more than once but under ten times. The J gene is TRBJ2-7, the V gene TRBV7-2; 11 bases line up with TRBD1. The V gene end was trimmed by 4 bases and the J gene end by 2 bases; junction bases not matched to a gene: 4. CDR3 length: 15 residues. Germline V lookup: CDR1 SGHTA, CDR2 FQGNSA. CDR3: CASSSRTGGAYEQYF. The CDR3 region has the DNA TGTGCCAGCAGCTCCCGGACAGGGGGCGCCTACGAGCAGTACTTC. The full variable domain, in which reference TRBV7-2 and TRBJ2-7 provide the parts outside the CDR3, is GAGVSQSPSNKVTEKGKDVELRCDPISGHTALYWYRQSLGQGLEFLIYFQGNSAPDKSGLPSDRFSAERTGGSVSTLTIQRTQQEDSAVYLCASSSRTGGAYEQYFGPGTRLTVT.

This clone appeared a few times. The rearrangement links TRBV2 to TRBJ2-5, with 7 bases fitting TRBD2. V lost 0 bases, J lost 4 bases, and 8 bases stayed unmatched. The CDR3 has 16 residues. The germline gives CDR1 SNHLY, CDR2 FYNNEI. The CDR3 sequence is CASSEAWLAGVETQYF. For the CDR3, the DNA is TGTGCCAGCAGTGAAGCGTGGCTCGCGGGGGTAGAGACCCAGTACTTC. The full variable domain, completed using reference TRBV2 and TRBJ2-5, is EPEVTQTPSHQVTQMGQEVILRCVPISNHLYFYWYRQILGQKVEFLVSFYNNEISEKSEIFDDQFSVERPDGSNFTLKIRSTKLEDSAMYFCASSEAWLAGVETQYFGPGTRLLVL.

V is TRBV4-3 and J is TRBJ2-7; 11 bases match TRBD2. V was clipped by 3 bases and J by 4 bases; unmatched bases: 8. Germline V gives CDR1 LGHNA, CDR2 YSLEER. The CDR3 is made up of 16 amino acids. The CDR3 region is CASSQTLAGGEYEQYF. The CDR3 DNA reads TGCGCCAGCAGCCAGACTTTAGCGGGAGGGGAATACGAGCAGTACTTC.

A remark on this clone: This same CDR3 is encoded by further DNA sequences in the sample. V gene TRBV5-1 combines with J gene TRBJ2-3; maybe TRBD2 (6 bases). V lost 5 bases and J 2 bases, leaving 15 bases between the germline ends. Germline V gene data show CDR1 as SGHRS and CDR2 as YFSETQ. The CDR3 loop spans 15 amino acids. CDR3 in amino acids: CASSLGGSNTDTQYF. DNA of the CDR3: TGCGCCAGCAGTCTCGGAGGGTCAAACACAGATACGCAGTATTTT.

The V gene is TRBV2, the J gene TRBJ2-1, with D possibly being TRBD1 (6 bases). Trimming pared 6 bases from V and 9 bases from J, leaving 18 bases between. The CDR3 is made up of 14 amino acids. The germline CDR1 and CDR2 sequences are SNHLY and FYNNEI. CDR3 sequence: CASSARGGTGEQFF. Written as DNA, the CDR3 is TGTGCCAGCAGCGCCCGAGGGGGTACCGGTGAGCAGTTCTTC. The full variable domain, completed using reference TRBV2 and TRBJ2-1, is EPEVTQTPSHQVTQMGQEVILRCVPISNHLYFYWYRQILGQKVEFLVSFYNNEISEKSEIFDDQFSVERPDGSNFTLKIRSTKLEDSAMYFCASSARGGTGEQFFGPGTRLTVL.